One T cell receptor beta chain is described in this entry. Germline V gene sequence: CDR1 MNHEY, CDR2 SVGEGT. V lost 7 bases, J lost 5 bases, and 15 bases lay in between. The CDR3 is made up of 13 amino acids. TCRdb processed the 5' RACE reads anew with MiXCR; each CDR3 protein has one entry. The data show tens of thousands of distinct CDR3 sequences, with roughly 6% seen just once and around 5% held by the top ten. The entry originates in a study of early T cells in non-severe SARS-CoV-2 infection. Study-wide background: Investigators sequenced bulk RNA drawn from unsorted whole blood, and chains remained unpaired.

The sequenced sample consisted of whole blood. The source of this sequence is an adult who was a healthcare worker with PCR-confirmed SARS-CoV-2 infection or an uninfected control (not recorded which). The V and J genes are TRBV6-2 or TRBV6-3 and TRBJ2-7; a weak D match, TRBD2 (5 bases). In nucleotides, the CDR3 is TGTGCCAGCACCGGACTCGGGTGGAACGAGCAGTACTTC. Translating gives CASTGLGWNEQYF.